This entry lists 25 T cell receptor beta chains sequenced from one sample in a study of a mutant IDH1 vaccine in newly diagnosed glioma. Sample time point: baseline, week 1 (first vaccination visit). Treatment reported: pre-vaccination baseline after standard-of-care therapy. Profiled with immunoSEQ multiplex PCR; TCRdb holds only in-frame clones, not every one. The sample shows 50,000 to 75,000 clones, about 91% of them seen only once. The material sequenced was PBMCs, taken from a glioma patient treated with radiotherapy, temozolomide or both. The receptors were sampled from a man in his fifties or sixties with glioma.

The chain recombines TRBV4-2 with TRBJ1-1; TRBD1 aligns across 8 bases. The length of the CDR3 is 18 residues. After removal of 1 base from V and 4 bases from J, the junction contained 14 bases not matched to a gene. Germline CDR1 and CDR2: LGHNA and YNFKEQ. The CDR3 DNA follows: TGTGCCAGCAGCCAAGGCACAGGGGCAGGGGGCTTGGGCACTGAAGCTTTCTTT. This sequence encodes CASSQGTGAGGLGTEAFF.

This clone occurred once. V and J are TRBV5-6 and TRBJ2-1; 11 bases map to TRBD2. Germline CDR1 and CDR2: SGHDT and YYEEEE. This CDR3 spans 15 amino acids. Trimming removed 2 bases from V and 10 bases from J; junction bases left unmatched: 8. The chain's CDR3 is CASSFESLAGAEQFF. CDR3 DNA: TGTGCCAGCAGCTTCGAGTCACTAGCGGGAGCGGAGCAGTTCTTC. Complete variable domain (other parts from reference TRBV5-6 and TRBJ2-1): DAGVTQSPTHLIKTRGQQVTLRCSPKSGHDTVSWYQQALGQGPQFIFQYYEEEERQRGNFPDRFSGHQFPNYSSELNVNALLLGDSALYLCASSFESLAGAEQFFGPGTRLTVL.

The V call is TRBV19, the J call TRBJ1-5, with 8 bases fitting TRBD1. Germline values: CDR1 LNHDA, CDR2 SQIVND (reference sequence). This CDR3 has 15 residues. Germline trimming cut 3 bases from V and 3 bases from J; bases unmatched to any gene: 4. The DNA of the CDR3 is TGTGCCAGTAGTATGACAGGGGCCTTCAATCAGCCCCAGCATTTT. It yields the protein CASSMTGAFNQPQHF.

The chain uses TRBV5-1 and TRBJ2-7, with a possible D match to TRBD2 (6 bases). The V end was cut by 0 bases, the J end by 4 bases, with 11 bases between. This CDR3 is 14 amino acids long. CDR1 is SGHRS, CDR2 YFSETQ, per germline. CDR3 residues: CASSLAAGKYEQYF. DNA for the CDR3: TGCGCCAGCAGCTTGGCCGCGGGGAAATACGAGCAGTACTTC. Drawing the rest from reference TRBV5-1 and TRBJ2-7, the complete variable domain is KAGVTQTPRYLIKTRGQQVTLSCSPISGHRSVSWYQQTPGQGLQFLFEYFSETQRNKGNFPGRFSGRQFSNSRSEMNVSTLELGDSALYLCASSLAAGKYEQYFGPGTRLTVT.

The chain couples TRBV7-9 to TRBJ2-5; TRBD1 aligns across 12 bases. The CDR3 extends over 16 amino acids. Per germline, CDR1 SEHNR and CDR2 FQNEAQ (reference sequence). V shed 4 bases and J 5 bases; nucleotides not matched to a gene: 8. In DNA form, the CDR3 reads TGTGCCAGCAGCTCCCGGGACAGGGGGCTAGGGGAGACCCAGTACTTC. Translation: CASSSRDRGLGETQYF.

The chain combines TRBV7-3 with TRBJ2-5; D uncertain. CDR1 and CDR2 (germline): SGHTA, FQGTGA. The CDR3 loop spans 13 amino acids. With 8 bases removed from V and 8 bases from J, the gap between germline ends came to 18 bases. CDR3 amino acids: CASLDRTGGTQYF. The CDR3 DNA reads as TGTGCCAGCCTGGACCGAACCGGCGGAACCCAGTACTTC.

The V call is TRBV5-4, the J call TRBJ1-1; D is unresolved. The CDR3 is 15 residues long. The germline gives CDR1 SGHNT, CDR2 YYREEE (reference sequence). V lost 0 bases and J 2 bases, leaving 11 bases between the germline ends. The CDR3: CASSLVVGINTEAFF. CDR3 bases: TGTGCCAGCAGCTTGGTTGTTGGGATTAACACTGAAGCTTTCTTT.

The chain couples TRBV27 to TRBJ1-5, with a tentative D call TRBD1 (5 bases). CDR3 length equals 16 residues. In germline, CDR1 is MNHEY, CDR2 SMNVEV (reference sequence). V was shortened by 2 bases and J by 7 bases, with 18 bases between the two germline ends. The CDR3 loop is CASSLGGGGSKQPQHF. In DNA, the CDR3 is TGTGCCAGCAGTTTAGGTGGGGGAGGGTCCAAGCAGCCCCAGCATTTT.

The genes are TRBV2 and TRBJ1-4; D gene unclear. CDR3 length: 14 amino acids. Trimming took 6 bases from V and 3 from J, leaving 11 bases between them. CDR1 is SNHLY and CDR2 is FYNNEI in the germline V gene. For the CDR3, the DNA is TGTGCCAGCAGGGCGACGGCCTCTAATGAAAAACTGTTTTTT. As protein: CASRATASNEKLFF.

This clone was seen a handful of times. CDR3 nucleotide sequence: TGTGCCAGCAGCCCGGGACAGTATGGCTACACCTTC. This gives the protein CASSPGQYGYTF. The rearrangement uses TRBV7-8 and TRBJ1-2; 7 nucleotides match TRBD1. V dropped 5 bases and J dropped 5; count of bases not matched to a gene: 2. CDR1 is SGHVS, CDR2 FQNEAQ, per germline. The length of the CDR3 is 12 residues. Together with reference TRBV7-8 and TRBJ1-2, the CDR3 gives the full variable domain: GAGVSQSPRYKVAKRGQDVALRCDPISGHVSLFWYQQALGQGPEFLTYFQNEAQLDKSGLPSDRFFAERPEGSVSTLKIQRTQQEDSAVYLCASSPGQYGYTFGSGTRLTVV.

This chain joins TRBV4-1 and TRBJ1-4; D is perhaps TRBD1 (5 bases). The ends were cut back, 4 bases at V and 14 bases at J, with 11 bases in the middle. The length of the CDR3 is 11 residues. Germline lookup yields CDR1 MGHRA and CDR2 YSYEKL. Written as DNA, the CDR3 is TGCGCCAGCAGCCGGGGCGATAATCTGTTTTTT. Its translation is CASSRGDNLFF.

The CDR3 DNA reads TGTGCCAGCAGCGTCGCAGGACAGGTTGAAGCTTTCTTT. It encodes CASSVAGQVEAFF. The chain joins TRBV9 to TRBJ1-1; 7 bases fit TRBD1. The junction had 5 bases not matched to a gene; V was cut back by 2 bases and J by 7 bases. Germline V lookup: CDR1 SGDLS, CDR2 YYNGEE. The CDR3 has 13 residues. The whole variable domain, remainder taken from reference TRBV9 and TRBJ1-1, is DSGVTQTPKHLITATGQRVTLRCSPRSGDLSVYWYQQSLDQGLQFLIQYYNGEERAKGNILERFSAQQFPDLHSELNLSSLELGDSALYFCASSVAGQVEAFFGQGTRLTVV.

This clone was detected once. The chain carries TRBV30 and TRBJ1-3; D may be TRBD1 (6 bases). Germline CDR1 reads GTSNPN; CDR2 reads SVGIG (reference sequence). The CDR3 has 15 amino acids. V was cut by 2 bases and J by 3 bases, with 14 bases left in between. CDR3 protein: CAWSQSPDSGNTIYF. The CDR3 coding sequence is TGTGCCTGGAGTCAATCGCCGGACAGTGGAAACACCATATATTTT.

This clone has a handful of counts. The rearrangement links TRBV5-1 to TRBJ1-1; D is unclear. CDR3 size: 15 residues. V lost 3 bases and J 5 bases, leaving 17 bases between the germline ends. From germline, CDR1 is SGHRS and CDR2 YFSETQ. CDR3 coding DNA: TGCGCCAGCAGCTATACAGTTGACCCGGGGACTGAAGCTTTCTTT. Amino acids: CASSYTVDPGTEAFF.

This clone has only a few counts. CDR3 bases: TGTGCCAGCAGCGCAGCATACAGGGGCGGGGAGCTGTTTTTT. It codes for CASSAAYRGGELFF. The genes are TRBV9 and TRBJ2-2, with 7 positions matching TRBD1. With V trimmed by 3 bases and J by 7 bases, 6 bases remained unmatched. Germline CDR1 is SGDLS and CDR2 is YYNGEE. There are 14 residues in the CDR3.

The V call is TRBV4-2, the J call TRBJ1-4; 10 nucleotides line up with TRBD1. The V gene's germline CDR1 is LGHNA and CDR2 YNFKEQ. V lost 2 bases, J lost 8 bases, and 5 bases stayed unmatched. The CDR3 contains 15 residues. The CDR3 DNA sequence: TGTGCCAGCAGCCAAAGACAGGGGGCGCAAGAAAAACTGTTTTTT. This encodes CASSQRQGAQEKLFF.

This chain joins TRBV4-3 and TRBJ1-5; D is unresolved. Germline values: CDR1 LGHNA, CDR2 YSLEER. V lost 3 bases, J lost 5 bases, and 8 bases lay in between. CDR3 size: 13 residues. The chain's CDR3 is CASSQYAHQPQHF. The CDR3 DNA is TGCGCCAGCAGCCAGTACGCTCATCAGCCCCAGCATTTT.

This clone came up a few times. This chain joins TRBV25-1 and TRBJ1-1; 8 bases map to TRBD1. Germline values: CDR1 MGHDK, CDR2 SYGVNS. The CDR3 length is 12 residues. J gave up 4 bases and V 6 bases, and 1 base lay outside the gene matches. The CDR3 reads CASRTGATEAFF. Written as DNA, the CDR3 is TGTGCCAGCAGGACAGGGGCCACTGAAGCTTTCTTT.

The chain recombines TRBV6-4 with TRBJ1-5; D remains unclear. V lost 4 bases, J lost 3 bases, and 7 bases lay in between. The germline V gene encodes CDR1 MRHNA and CDR2 SNTAGT. The length of the CDR3 is 13 residues. CDR3 protein: CASSVGSNQPQHF. CDR3 nucleotides: TGTGCCAGCAGTGTGGGTTCCAATCAGCCCCAGCATTTT.

The chain is built from TRBV10-1 and TRBJ2-7; D is unresolved. The germline V gene has CDR1 WNHNN and CDR2 SYGVQD (reference sequence). The CDR3 loop spans 15 amino acids. V dropped 7 bases and J dropped 1 base, with 17 bases sitting between them. Written as DNA, the CDR3 is TGCGCCAGCATTCCCGTTCCTCGCCAATCCTACGAGCAGTACTTC. Its protein is CASIPVPRQSYEQYF.

The chain joins TRBV7-2 to TRBJ1-1; a possible D gene is TRBD1 (6 bases). The CDR3 is 17 residues long. From germline, CDR1 is SGHTA and CDR2 FQGNSA. V was shortened by 0 bases and J by 1 base, with 15 bases between the two germline ends. The DNA for the CDR3 is TGTGCCAGCAGCTTAGCGCTAAGTATCAGGGGGAACACTGAAGCTTTCTTT. It yields the protein CASSLALSIRGNTEAFF.

This clone was detected once. The chain carries TRBV4-1 and TRBJ2-7, with 10 positions matching TRBD1. The trim removed 5 bases at V and 5 bases at J, leaving 9 bases unmatched. The CDR3 contains 15 residues. Germline V CDR1 and CDR2: MGHRA, YSYEKL. As DNA, the CDR3 is TGCGCCAGCAGCTCAGGACAGGGGGTAGGGAACGAGCAGTACTTC. Protein sequence: CASSSGQGVGNEQYF.

The rearrangement uses TRBV2 and TRBJ2-7, with D possibly matching TRBD1 (7 bases). CDR3 length: 13 amino acids. Per germline, CDR1 SNHLY and CDR2 FYNNEI. V gave up 7 bases and J gave up 3 bases, with 13 bases separating them. The CDR3 is CASNPGGSYEQYF. CDR3 DNA sequence: TGTGCCAGCAATCCAGGGGGGAGCTACGAGCAGTACTTC.

This clone was observed a handful of times. The chain combines TRBV25-1 with TRBJ2-2, with 12 positions matching TRBD2. Looked up from germline, CDR1 is MGHDK and CDR2 is SYGVNS. The CDR3 sequence is 16 residues long. The V segment lost 7 bases and the J segment 5 bases; nucleotides outside the gene matches: 8. CDR3: CASMTSGSASTGELFF. CDR3 sequence (DNA): TGTGCCAGCATGACTAGCGGGAGTGCGAGTACCGGGGAGCTGTTTTTT.

CDR3: CASSPQATGVSYEQYF. The CDR3 DNA reads as TGTGCCAGCAGCCCCCAGGCCACAGGGGTATCCTACGAGCAGTACTTC. The J gene is TRBJ2-7, the V gene TRBV9; 7 nucleotides align to TRBD1. CDR1 SGDLS and CDR2 YYNGEE come from the germline V gene. This CDR3 contains 16 residues. V dropped 4 bases and J dropped 1; count of bases not matched to a gene: 11. The entire variable domain, with the rest obtained from reference TRBV9 and TRBJ2-7, is as follows: DSGVTQTPKHLITATGQRVTLRCSPRSGDLSVYWYQQSLDQGLQFLIQYYNGEERAKGNILERFSAQQFPDLHSELNLSSLELGDSALYFCASSPQATGVSYEQYFGPGTRLTVT.